The 17 T cell receptor beta chains in this list originate from one sample, sequenced in a study of blood T cell repertoires in COVID-19. Libraries were prepared by immunoSEQ multiplex PCR; TCRdb keeps only in-frame clonotypes and omits some of them. The table includes about 160,000 clones, around 83% detected once. Source material: peripheral blood. These receptors all come from a man aged 40-49 years with acute or convalescent COVID-19.

The chain couples TRBV4-3 to TRBJ2-7; D remains unclear. Trimming pared 1 base from V and 3 bases from J, leaving 16 bases between. The CDR3 extends over 16 amino acids. The germline CDR1 and CDR2 sequences are LGHNA and YSLEER. The CDR3 spells CASSQVGSPSNYEQYF. In nucleotides, the CDR3 is TGCGCCAGCAGCCAAGTGGGCTCCCCCTCTAACTACGAGCAGTACTTC.

The gene calls are TRBV27 and TRBJ1-4; 8 positions match TRBD1. J was trimmed by 3 bases and V by 6 bases; bases with no gene match: 3. The CDR3 contains 14 residues. Germline CDR1 is MNHEY and CDR2 is SMNVEV (reference sequence). CDR3 region: CASSLQGANEKLFF. DNA for the CDR3: TGTGCCAGCAGCCTACAGGGGGCTAATGAAAAACTGTTTTTT.

The CDR3 reads CAWIWEVNTEAFF. The DNA of the CDR3 is TGTGCCTGGATATGGGAGGTGAACACTGAAGCTTTCTTT. The chain links TRBV30 to TRBJ1-1; no clear D. Germline CDR1 GTSNPN, CDR2 SVGIG (reference sequence). The V and J ends lost 4 bases and 0 bases respectively, with 9 bases between them. This CDR3 has 13 amino acids.

V is TRBV7-9 and J is TRBJ2-5, with 12 positions matching TRBD1. The CDR3 is 16 amino acids. Germline V gives CDR1 SEHNR, CDR2 FQNEAQ (reference sequence). V shed 3 bases and J 5 bases; nucleotides not matched to a gene: 7. This CDR3 is CASSLRGQGARETQYF. The DNA of the CDR3 is TGTGCCAGCAGCTTGAGGGGACAGGGGGCAAGGGAGACCCAGTACTTC.

The rearrangement joins TRBV6-1 to TRBJ2-2; D is possibly TRBD1 (5 bases). CDR3 size: 15 residues. V was clipped by 6 bases and J by 0 bases, with 11 bases between them. The germline V gene has CDR1 MNHNS and CDR2 SASEGT. The CDR3: CASSLQDSNTGELFF. As DNA, the CDR3 is TGTGCCAGCAGCCTACAGGATTCGAACACCGGGGAGCTGTTTTTT.

The CDR3 nucleotides are TGCGCCAGCAGCCATATGACTAGCGGGGGGGGCACAGATACGCAGTATTTT. As protein: CASSHMTSGGGTDTQYF. V is TRBV4-1 and J is TRBJ2-3; 14 bases agree with TRBD2. V lost 3 bases, J lost 1 base, and 3 bases stayed unmatched. The CDR3 length is 17 residues. The germline CDR1 and CDR2 sequences are MGHRA and YSYEKL.

The gene calls are TRBV6-2 or TRBV6-3 and TRBJ1-2; 7 nucleotides match TRBD1. Per germline, CDR1 MNHEY and CDR2 SVGEGT. The CDR3 has 16 residues. The V and J ends lost 6 bases and 2 bases, in that order; junction bases with no gene match: 12. The CDR3 DNA follows: TGTGCCAGCAGCCCCGGGGGGGACAGAAACAACTATGGCTACACCTTC. Translating gives CASSPGGDRNNYGYTF.

The chain links TRBV19 to TRBJ2-3; the match to TRBD1 covers 7 bases. The CDR3 is 16 residues long. V lost 3 bases, J lost 0 bases, and 6 bases stayed unmatched. CDR1 and CDR2 (germline): LNHDA, SQIVND (reference sequence). The CDR3 DNA reads TGTGCCAGTAGTATCCGCACAGGGGCCAGCACAGATACGCAGTATTTT. Its translation is CASSIRTGASTDTQYF.

The chain joins TRBV4-2 to TRBJ2-2; D is uncertain. CDR3 length equals 14 residues. Trimming removed 3 bases from V and 1 base from J, with 6 bases in between. Per the germline V gene, CDR1 is LGHNA and CDR2 is YNFKEQ. The CDR3 region has the DNA TGTGCCAGCAGCCACGTCTTGAACACCGGGGAGCTGTTTTTT. Protein product: CASSHVLNTGELFF.

The chain combines TRBV9 with TRBJ2-7; a weak D match, TRBD2 (6 bases). The CDR3 has 14 amino acids. Trimming pared 0 bases from V and 2 bases from J, leaving 9 bases between. Germline V CDR1 and CDR2: SGDLS, YYNGEE. The CDR3, as DNA: TGTGCCAGCAGCGTAGGGGGGGAACCCTACGAGCAGTACTTC. Protein: CASSVGGEPYEQYF.

The gene calls are TRBV2 and TRBJ2-2; 8 bases are shared with TRBD2. The CDR3 is 16 residues long. Trimming took 7 bases from V and 0 from J; bases not matched to a gene: 7. Germline assignment: CDR1 SNHLY and CDR2 FYNNEI. The CDR3 region is CASKAQRGSNTGELFF. The CDR3 DNA is TGTGCCAGCAAAGCTCAGCGGGGGTCGAACACCGGGGAGCTGTTTTTT.

The J gene is TRBJ1-1, the V gene TRBV6-2 or TRBV6-3; possible D gene TRBD1, 6 bases. V lost 6 bases, J lost 1 base, and 9 bases lay in between. Germline V lookup: CDR1 MNHEY, CDR2 SVGEGT. The CDR3 totals 13 residues. The DNA for the CDR3 is TGTGCCAGCAGCCAAGGGGGGAACACTGAAGCTTTCTTT. Its protein product is CASSQGGNTEAFF.

J is TRBJ1-2 and V is TRBV29-1; TRBD1 is a possible D gene (5 bases). The germline V and J ends were trimmed by 6 bases and 8 bases, with 19 bases remaining between them. CDR1 and CDR2 (germline): SQVTM, ANQGSEA. This CDR3 contains 13 residues. The CDR3 DNA reads TGCAGCGTCCACTCGGGGGGGTCAGGCGGCTACACCTTC. The encoded protein is CSVHSGGSGGYTF.

This clone has a single count. The chain combines TRBV19 with TRBJ2-1; D unresolved. The germline gives CDR1 LNHDA, CDR2 SQIVND (reference sequence). V was trimmed by 0 bases and J by 6 bases, leaving 12 bases between them. The CDR3 has 15 residues. The CDR3 protein is CASSIDLYSFNEQFF. The CDR3 DNA follows: TGTGCCAGTAGTATAGATCTATATAGTTTCAATGAGCAGTTCTTC.

This rearrangement joins TRBV9 to TRBJ1-6; a weak D match, TRBD1 (5 bases). The CDR3 has 15 amino acids. V gave up 4 bases and J gave up 13 bases, with 21 bases separating them. Germline CDR1 SGDLS, CDR2 YYNGEE. The CDR3 spells CASSLKESGGVPLHF. The CDR3 region has the DNA TGTGCCAGCAGCCTCAAAGAGTCGGGGGGAGTCCCCCTCCACTTT.

The genes are TRBV6-2 or TRBV6-3 and TRBJ1-6, with a tentative D call TRBD1 (6 bases). From germline, CDR1 is MNHEY and CDR2 SVGEGT. Trimming cost V 5 bases and J 11 bases, with 19 bases left between them. The CDR3 contains 15 residues. The CDR3 spells CASSQETGGLAPLHF. CDR3 nucleotides: TGTGCCAGCAGTCAAGAGACGGGGGGGCTAGCACCCCTCCACTTT.

V and J are TRBV5-1 and TRBJ1-1; 8 bases are a match to TRBD1. The J segment lost 3 bases and the V segment lost 3 bases, leaving 7 bases of the junction unmatched. From germline, CDR1 is SGHRS and CDR2 YFSETQ. This CDR3 is built from 15 residues. In nucleotides, the CDR3 is TGCGCCAGCAGCTACTCCTTGACAGGGGACACTGAAGCTTTCTTT. It translates to CASSYSLTGDTEAFF.